This passage covers 16 T cell receptor beta chains from one sample sequenced in a study of T cells in Graves' hyperthyroidism and ophthalmopathy. TCR beta CDR3 sequences were amplified from RNA transcripts. HTBI primers were employed in a first-round RT-PCR of the TCR CDR3. TCRdb reanalysed the multiplex PCR reads using MiXCR and keeps one entry per CDR3 protein. The profile shows about 530,000 distinct CDR3 sequences, 17% of them singletons. The sequencing input was blood. These receptors were obtained from a woman in her late teens or twenties with Graves' ophthalmopathy.

The table lists this clonotype with a few counts. The chain uses TRBV9 and TRBJ1-1, with D maybe TRBD1 (5 bases). The CDR3 runs to 15 residues. V was trimmed by 2 bases and J by 1 base, leaving 12 bases between them. Germline V gives CDR1 SGDLS, CDR2 YYNGEE. The CDR3 DNA is TGTGCCAGCAGCGTTGACCGGGGGAAGAACACTGAAGCTTTCTTT. Protein: CASSVDRGKNTEAFF.

This clonotype was picked up one time. This rearrangement joins TRBV6-1 to TRBJ2-5; 7 nucleotides line up with TRBD1. V dropped 8 bases and J dropped 0; count of bases not matched to a gene: 3. Germline-derived CDR1 and CDR2 are MNHNS and SASEGT. The CDR3 is made up of 13 amino acids. CDR3 loop: CASGTANQETQYF. CDR3 coding DNA: TGTGCCAGCGGGACAGCAAACCAAGAGACCCAGTACTTC.

CDR3 sequence: CASSNRSGTGGYYGYTF. The CDR3 DNA sequence: TGTGCCAGCAGCAACAGATCCGGGACAGGGGGCTACTATGGCTACACCTTC. The rearrangement joins TRBV6-2 or TRBV6-3 to TRBJ1-2; TRBD1 matches at 12 bases. The trim removed 6 bases at V and 3 bases at J, leaving 11 bases unmatched. Germline V gene sequence: CDR1 MNHEY, CDR2 SVGEGT. The CDR3 is 17 residues long.

The chain combines TRBV13 with TRBJ2-1; 13 bases match TRBD2. CDR3 size: 16 residues. Germline V gene lookup returns CDR1 PRHDT and CDR2 FYEKMQ (reference sequence). With V trimmed by 4 bases and J by 5 bases, 5 bases remained unmatched. CDR3 DNA: TGTGCCAGCAGCTCCCTACTAGCGGGGGGGCACAATGAGCAGTTCTTC. Translating gives CASSSLLAGGHNEQFF.

This chain links TRBV4-2 with TRBJ2-5; D is perhaps TRBD1 (5 bases). CDR3 size: 14 residues. Trimming took 5 bases from V and 1 from J, leaving 11 bases between them. Germline V gene lookup returns CDR1 LGHNA and CDR2 YNFKEQ. This CDR3 reads CASSYRQTQETQYF. The CDR3 DNA is TGTGCCAGCAGCTACCGACAGACCCAAGAGACCCAGTACTTC.

The chain is built from TRBV7-9 and TRBJ2-1; perhaps TRBD2 as D (6 bases). V was cut by 5 bases and J by 12 bases, with 11 bases left in between. The CDR3 consists of 11 residues. The germline V gene has CDR1 SEHNR and CDR2 FQNEAQ (reference sequence). This CDR3 reads CASSHDGGQFF. CDR3 coding DNA: TGTGCCAGCAGCCACGACGGGGGGCAGTTCTTC.

The sample holds many counts of this clonotype. This chain joins TRBV6-2 or TRBV6-3 and TRBJ2-1, with a possible D match to TRBD1 (6 bases). Germline lookup yields CDR1 MNHEY and CDR2 SVGEGT. V lost 6 bases and J lost 9, with 15 bases in between. CDR3 length: 13 amino acids. The CDR3 spells CASSPRQAPEQFF. In DNA, the CDR3 is TGTGCCAGCAGCCCCCGACAGGCTCCTGAGCAGTTCTTC.

This clonotype was detected only a few times. The rearrangement uses TRBV28 and TRBJ1-5; D may be TRBD1 (5 bases). Per germline, CDR1 MDHEN and CDR2 SYDVKM. The V and J ends lost 2 bases and 0 bases respectively, with 17 bases between them. CDR3 length equals 18 residues. CDR3 in amino acids: CASSLRWGSRYSNQPQHF. As DNA, the CDR3 is TGTGCCAGCAGTTTAAGGTGGGGCAGCAGATATAGCAATCAGCCCCAGCATTTT.

This clonotype turned up a few times. This chain links TRBV10-3 with TRBJ2-2; TRBD2 matches 13 bases. Germline V gene lookup returns CDR1 ENHRY and CDR2 SYGVKD. The CDR3 spans 17 residues. Losses at the gene ends were 2 bases for V and 5 bases for J; bases not matched to a gene: 5. The DNA of the CDR3 is TGTGCCATCAGTGAGCGCAGACTAGCGGGAGGAACCGGGGAGCTGTTTTTT. Residues: CAISERRLAGGTGELFF.

V and J are TRBV3-1 and TRBJ2-1, with D tentatively TRBD1 or TRBD2 (5 bases each). Per the germline V gene, CDR1 is LGHDT and CDR2 is YNNKEL (reference sequence). The germline V and J ends were trimmed by 0 bases and 8 bases, with 14 bases remaining between them. The CDR3 is made up of 15 amino acids. This CDR3 is CASSQDGGGPYEQFF. CDR3 nucleotide sequence: TGTGCCAGCAGCCAAGATGGGGGTGGCCCGTATGAGCAGTTCTTC.

This clonotype has ten or more counts. The V gene is TRBV6-1, the J gene TRBJ2-1, with D uncertain. The germline gives CDR1 MNHNS, CDR2 SASEGT. Trimming shortened V by 5 bases and J by 2 bases, and 13 bases separated the two germline ends. This CDR3 has 15 residues. CDR3 DNA: TGTGCCAGCAGTCGCGGTAGGTCGGCCTACAATGAGCAGTTCTTC. This encodes CASSRGRSAYNEQFF.

J is TRBJ2-1 and V is TRBV28; 9 nucleotides align to TRBD1. Germline loops: CDR1 MDHEN, CDR2 SYDVKM. With 3 bases clipped from V and 5 bases from J, the junction kept 11 bases outside the gene matches. The CDR3 has 17 residues. CDR3: CASSLIGWTGDHNEQFF. CDR3 in DNA: TGTGCCAGCAGTTTGATTGGGTGGACAGGGGACCACAATGAGCAGTTCTTC.

This clonotype was seen a few times. Here the CDR3 reads CASSGKGGAYEQYF. The CDR3 DNA sequence: TGTGCCAGCAGCGGCAAGGGAGGGGCCTACGAGCAGTACTTC. This sequence joins TRBV7-2 and TRBJ2-7; 7 nucleotides line up with TRBD2. V lost 5 bases to trimming and J lost 2 bases; unmatched junction nucleotides: 6. The CDR3 is 14 amino acids. Looked up from germline, CDR1 is SGHTA and CDR2 is FQGNSA.

The table lists this clonotype with many counts. The gene calls are TRBV2 and TRBJ1-1; no definite D call. The length of the CDR3 is 10 residues. V was shortened by 11 bases and J by 6 bases, with 10 bases between the two germline ends. Germline values: CDR1 SNHLY, CDR2 FYNNEI. The CDR3: CARFPPEAFF. The CDR3, as DNA: TGTGCCCGCTTTCCCCCTGAAGCTTTCTTT.

This clonotype was counted only a few times. V usage is TRBV6-2 or TRBV6-3 and J usage is TRBJ1-5, with TRBD1 matching 8 bases. The CDR3 has 15 residues. V gave up 2 bases and J gave up 3 bases; unmatched junction bases: 3. Germline V CDR1 and CDR2: MNHEY, SVGEGT. This CDR3 reads CASSYRGQANQPQHF. CDR3 coding DNA: TGTGCCAGCAGTTACCGGGGACAGGCCAATCAGCCCCAGCATTTT.

At least ten counts were recorded for this clonotype. The chain couples TRBV28 to TRBJ1-1, with D possibly TRBD1 on 6 matching bases. The V gene's germline CDR1 is MDHEN and CDR2 SYDVKM. This CDR3 spans 14 amino acids. Trimming shortened V by 2 bases and J by 11 bases, and 18 bases separated the two germline ends. CDR3 protein: CASSLTTGARAAFF. In DNA, the CDR3 is TGTGCCAGCAGTTTAACGACGGGGGCGCGAGCGGCTTTCTTT.